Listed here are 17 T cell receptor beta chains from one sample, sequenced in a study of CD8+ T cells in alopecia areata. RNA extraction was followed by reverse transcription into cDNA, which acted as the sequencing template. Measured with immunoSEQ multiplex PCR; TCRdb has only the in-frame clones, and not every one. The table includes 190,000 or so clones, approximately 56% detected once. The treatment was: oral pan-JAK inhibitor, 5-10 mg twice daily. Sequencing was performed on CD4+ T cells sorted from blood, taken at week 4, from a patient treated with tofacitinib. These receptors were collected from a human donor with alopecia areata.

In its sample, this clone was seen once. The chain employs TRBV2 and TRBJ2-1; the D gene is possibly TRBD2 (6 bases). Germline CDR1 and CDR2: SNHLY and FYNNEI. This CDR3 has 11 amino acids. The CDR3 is CAGGSYNEQFF. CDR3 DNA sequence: TGTGCGGGGGGCTCCTACAATGAGCAGTTCTTC.

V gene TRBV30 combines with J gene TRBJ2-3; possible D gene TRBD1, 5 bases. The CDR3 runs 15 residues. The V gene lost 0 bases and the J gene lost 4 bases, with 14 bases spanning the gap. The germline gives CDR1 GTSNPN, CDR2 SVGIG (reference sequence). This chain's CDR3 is CAWSVGRAEADTQYF. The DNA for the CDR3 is TGTGCCTGGAGTGTAGGCAGGGCAGAGGCAGATACGCAGTATTTT.

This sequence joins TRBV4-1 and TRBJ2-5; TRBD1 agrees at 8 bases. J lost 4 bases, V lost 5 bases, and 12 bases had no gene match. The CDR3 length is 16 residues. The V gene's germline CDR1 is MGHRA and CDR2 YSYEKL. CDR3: CASSYDRQGLGETQYF. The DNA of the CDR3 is TGCGCCAGCAGCTACGACCGACAGGGGCTGGGAGAGACCCAGTACTTC.

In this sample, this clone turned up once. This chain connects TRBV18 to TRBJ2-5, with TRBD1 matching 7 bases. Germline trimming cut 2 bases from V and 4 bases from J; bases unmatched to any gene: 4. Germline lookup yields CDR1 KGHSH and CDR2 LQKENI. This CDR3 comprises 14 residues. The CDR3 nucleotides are TGTGCCAGCTCACCAAACAACAGGGGAGAGACCCAGTACTTC. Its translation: CASSPNNRGETQYF.

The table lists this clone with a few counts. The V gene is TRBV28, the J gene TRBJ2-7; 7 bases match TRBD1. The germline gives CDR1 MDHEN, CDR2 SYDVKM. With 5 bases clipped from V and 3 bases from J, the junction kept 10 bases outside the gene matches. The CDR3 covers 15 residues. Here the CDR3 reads CASSRQGWIGYEQYF. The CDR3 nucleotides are TGTGCCAGCAGTCGACAGGGCTGGATTGGCTACGAGCAGTACTTC.

CDR3 sequence (DNA): TGTGCCTGGAGTGGAGGGACCTACGAGCAGTACTTC. Translation: CAWSGGTYEQYF. V usage is TRBV30 and J usage is TRBJ2-7, with a tentative D call TRBD2 (5 bases). The V gene's germline CDR1 is GTSNPN and CDR2 SVGIG (reference sequence). The CDR3 contains 12 residues. Trimming took off 1 base at V and 2 bases at J, with 6 bases between the two ends.

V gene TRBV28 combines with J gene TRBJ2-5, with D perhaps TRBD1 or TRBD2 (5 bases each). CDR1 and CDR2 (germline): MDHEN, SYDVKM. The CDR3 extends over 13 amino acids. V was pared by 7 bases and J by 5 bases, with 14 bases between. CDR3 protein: CASTPGTPETQYF. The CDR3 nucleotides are TGTGCCAGCACCCCCGGGACCCCCGAGACCCAGTACTTC.

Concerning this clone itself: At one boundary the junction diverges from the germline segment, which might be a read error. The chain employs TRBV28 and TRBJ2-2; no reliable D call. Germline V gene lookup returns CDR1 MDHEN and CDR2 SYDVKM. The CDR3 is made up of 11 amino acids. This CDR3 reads CASGFTGELFF. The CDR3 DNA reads TGTGCCAGCGGTTTCACCGGGGAGCTGTTTTTT.

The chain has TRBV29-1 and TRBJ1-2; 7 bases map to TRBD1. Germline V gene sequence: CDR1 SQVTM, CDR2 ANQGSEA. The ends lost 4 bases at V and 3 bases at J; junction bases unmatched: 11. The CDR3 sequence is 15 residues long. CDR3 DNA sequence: TGCAGCGTTGTGGCCAGGGGGTCTGGGGACTATGGCTACACCTTC. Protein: CSVVARGSGDYGYTF. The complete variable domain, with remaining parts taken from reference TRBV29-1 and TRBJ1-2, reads SAVISQKPSRDICQRGTSLTIQCQVDSQVTMMFWYRQQPGQSLTLIATANQGSEATYESGFVIDKFPISRPNLTFSTLTVSNMSPEDSSIYLCSVVARGSGDYGYTFGSGTRLTVV.

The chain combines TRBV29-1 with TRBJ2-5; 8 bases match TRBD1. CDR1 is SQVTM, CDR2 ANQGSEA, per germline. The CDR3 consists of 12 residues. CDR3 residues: CSAGGRGETQYF. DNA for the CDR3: TGCAGTGCAGGGGGCAGAGGGGAGACCCAGTACTTC.

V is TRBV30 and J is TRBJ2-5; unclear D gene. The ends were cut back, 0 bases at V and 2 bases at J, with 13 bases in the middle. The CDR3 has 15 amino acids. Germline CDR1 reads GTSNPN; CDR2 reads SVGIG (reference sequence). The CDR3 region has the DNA TGTGCCTGGAGTGTGGCGACTGCCGTTCAAGAGACCCAGTACTTC. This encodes CAWSVATAVQETQYF.

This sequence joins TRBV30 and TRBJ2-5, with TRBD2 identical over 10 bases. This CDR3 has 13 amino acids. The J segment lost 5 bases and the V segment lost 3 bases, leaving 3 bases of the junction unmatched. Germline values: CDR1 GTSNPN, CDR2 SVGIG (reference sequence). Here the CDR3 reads CAWSLGLAETQYF. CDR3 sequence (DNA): TGTGCCTGGAGCCTGGGACTAGCGGAGACCCAGTACTTC.

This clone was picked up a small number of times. CDR3 in amino acids: CAIKDDAETQYF. CDR3 bases: TGTGCCATCAAGGATGATGCAGAGACCCAGTACTTC. This chain uses TRBV10-3 with TRBJ2-5; D gene ambiguous. Germline CDR1 reads ENHRY; CDR2 reads SYGVKD. V was shortened by 7 bases and J by 4 bases, with 10 bases between the two germline ends. The CDR3 has 12 residues.

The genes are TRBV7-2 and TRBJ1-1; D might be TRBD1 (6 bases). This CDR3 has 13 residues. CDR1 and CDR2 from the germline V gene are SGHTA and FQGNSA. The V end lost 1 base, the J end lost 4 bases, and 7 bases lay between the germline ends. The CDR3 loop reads CASSLGTVTEAFF. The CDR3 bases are TGTGCCAGCAGCTTAGGGACAGTCACTGAAGCTTTCTTT.

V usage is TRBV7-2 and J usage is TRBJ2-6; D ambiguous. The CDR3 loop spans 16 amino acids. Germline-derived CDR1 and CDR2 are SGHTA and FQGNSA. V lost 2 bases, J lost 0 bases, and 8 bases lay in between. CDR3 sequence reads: CASSLSLASGANVLTF. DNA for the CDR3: TGTGCCAGCAGCTTATCCCTCGCCTCTGGGGCCAACGTCCTGACTTTC.

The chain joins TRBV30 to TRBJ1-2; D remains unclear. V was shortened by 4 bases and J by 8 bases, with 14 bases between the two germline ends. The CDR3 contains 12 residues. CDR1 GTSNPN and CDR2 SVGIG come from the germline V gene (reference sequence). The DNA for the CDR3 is TGTGCCTGGACATCCCTCAGAGGGGGCTACACCTTC. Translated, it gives CAWTSLRGGYTF.

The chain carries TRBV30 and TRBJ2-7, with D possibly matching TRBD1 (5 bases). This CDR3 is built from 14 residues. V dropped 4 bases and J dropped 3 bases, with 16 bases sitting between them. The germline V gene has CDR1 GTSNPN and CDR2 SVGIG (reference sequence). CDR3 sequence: CAWNHGASSYEQYF. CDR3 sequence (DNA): TGTGCCTGGAACCATGGGGCTTCTAGCTACGAGCAGTACTTC.